This T cell receptor (beta chain) was observed in a study of blood T cells in healthy people across ages. Whole-study findings and limits: TCR beta diversity was tightly associated with the proportion of naive T cells. Older age went with lower TCR beta diversity per million T cells, in a roughly linear way.

A remark on this clonotype: The antigen remains undetermined.

The use of a sample-barcoded 5' primer and a J-beta primer mix characterized a second PCR of roughly 6 to 12 cycles. From the 5' RACE reads, TCRdb called clonotypes with MiXCR, one entry per CDR3 protein. The data hold 1.6 million or so distinct CDR3 sequences, with almost 35% observed a single time. Peripheral blood, around 10 milliliters per donor, was collected. PBMCs, at least 6 million per sample, were isolated. Source material: blood. The TCR was taken from a woman aged 25 to 39 in good health.

The CDR3, as DNA: TGTGCCAGCAGCTCCAATAGAGCGGGAGGCACCACAGATACGCAGTATTTT. Translation gives CASSSNRAGGTTDTQYF. The gene calls are TRBV3-1 and TRBJ2-3; TRBD2 agrees at 9 bases. Germline V gene lookup returns CDR1 LGHDT and CDR2 YNNKEL (reference sequence). CDR3 length equals 17 residues. The J segment lost 2 bases and the V segment lost 5 bases, leaving 11 bases of the junction unmatched.